The 27 T cell receptor beta chains given below trace back to one sample, sequenced in a study of T cell responses to AZD1222 COVID-19 vaccine. Using immunoSEQ multiplex PCR, the repertoire was profiled, and TCRdb retains in-frame clones only, with some absent. Found here are 150,000 to 200,000 clones, about 90% of them singletons; the top ten hold less than 3%. The sample consisted of peripheral blood, taken on day 0 of MenACWY control vaccination. Every receptor here comes from an adult in good health.

The chain links TRBV28 to TRBJ2-7; D is uncertain. The CDR3 is 14 amino acids. Germline values: CDR1 MDHEN, CDR2 SYDVKM. Trimming shortened V by 7 bases and J by 4 bases, and 17 bases separated the two germline ends. The CDR3 region is CASTSPPVGYEQYF. The CDR3 DNA sequence: TGTGCCAGCACCTCCCCCCCAGTTGGATACGAGCAGTACTTC.

V is TRBV7-9 and J is TRBJ2-1, with D possibly being TRBD2 (5 bases). Trimming pared 5 bases from V and 7 bases from J, leaving 12 bases between. The CDR3 has 13 residues. Germline lookup yields CDR1 SEHNR and CDR2 FQNEAQ (reference sequence). DNA for the CDR3: TGTGCCAGCAGCCCTTTGGCGGGTAATGAGCAGTTCTTC. Protein: CASSPLAGNEQFF.

The chain carries TRBV24-1 and TRBJ2-1; 7 bases match TRBD1. This CDR3 comprises 14 residues. Trimming removed 3 bases from V and 5 bases from J; junction bases left unmatched: 3. Germline V CDR1 and CDR2: KGHDR, SFDVKD. DNA for the CDR3: TGTGCCACCAGTGATCGACAGGGTAACAATGAGCAGTTCTTC. It yields the protein CATSDRQGNNEQFF.

The J gene is TRBJ2-2, the V gene TRBV28; D remains unclear. Trimming took 5 bases from V and 1 from J, leaving 2 bases between them. Per the germline V gene, CDR1 is MDHEN and CDR2 is SYDVKM. The CDR3 has 12 amino acids. CDR3 protein: CASSVNTGELFF. The CDR3 DNA reads as TGTGCCAGCAGTGTGAACACCGGGGAGCTGTTTTTT.

The chain couples TRBV5-6 to TRBJ1-2; maybe TRBD1 (6 bases). The CDR3 runs to 14 residues. Germline V lookup: CDR1 SGHDT, CDR2 YYEEEE. V lost 5 bases and J lost 2, with 13 bases in between. The CDR3, as DNA: TGTGCCAGCAGACAGACGGGACAAAACTATGGCTACACCTTC. As protein: CASRQTGQNYGYTF.

This chain links TRBV7-2 with TRBJ1-4, with D tentatively TRBD1 (5 bases). CDR1 is SGHTA and CDR2 is FQGNSA in the germline V gene. Trimming left V 0 bases short and J 4 bases short, with 9 bases between. The CDR3 is 15 residues long. CDR3 in amino acids: CASSLAGGLNEKLFF. The CDR3 DNA reads as TGTGCCAGCAGCTTAGCGGGGGGTCTTAATGAAAAACTGTTTTTT.

This chain links TRBV4-1 with TRBJ2-1, with TRBD2 matching 9 bases. The V and J ends lost 4 bases and 9 bases, in that order; junction bases with no gene match: 19. The CDR3 contains 18 residues. CDR1 and CDR2 (germline): MGHRA, YSYEKL. The CDR3 protein is CASSLKTDSGGLRSEQFF. Written as DNA, the CDR3 is TGCGCCAGCAGCCTCAAGACGGATAGCGGGGGATTGCGTAGTGAGCAGTTCTTC.

Note on this clone: The same CDR3 is also encoded by other DNA sequences in this sample. The chain couples TRBV28 to TRBJ1-2; no clear D. The CDR3 has 14 amino acids. V was cut by 2 bases and J by 4 bases, with 11 bases left in between. Germline V gene lookup returns CDR1 MDHEN and CDR2 SYDVKM. DNA for the CDR3: TGTGCCAGCAGTTTAGCCAGAACGAGCTATGGCTACACCTTC. It encodes CASSLARTSYGYTF.

To note about this clone: Other nucleotide sequences from this sample produce the same CDR3. The gene calls are TRBV4-2 and TRBJ1-5; D not certain. The CDR3 extends over 14 amino acids. The germline V and J ends were trimmed by 0 bases and 4 bases, with 7 bases remaining between them. Germline values: CDR1 LGHNA, CDR2 YNFKEQ. In DNA form, the CDR3 reads TGTGCCAGCAGCCAAGAGGACCGGAATCAGCCCCAGCATTTT. Translated, it gives CASSQEDRNQPQHF.

The rearrangement joins TRBV18 to TRBJ2-2, with D tentatively TRBD1 (6 bases). Trimming took 2 bases from V and 0 from J, leaving 22 bases between them. Germline-derived CDR1 and CDR2 are KGHSH and LQKENI. This CDR3 region has 20 residues. The CDR3 DNA is TGTGCCAGCTCACCAAGGGCGGGCAGGGGCCAGAGCACGAACACCGGGGAGCTGTTTTTT. Its protein product is CASSPRAGRGQSTNTGELFF.

The chain combines TRBV20-1 with TRBJ2-1; either TRBD1 or TRBD2 may supply D (5 bases each). The germline gives CDR1 DFQATT, CDR2 SNEGSKA (reference sequence). The length of the CDR3 is 11 residues. CDR3 in DNA: TGCAGCCGGGACCATTACAATGAGCAGTTCTTC. It is translated as CSRDHYNEQFF.

The gene calls are TRBV2 and TRBJ2-2; 7 bases line up with TRBD2. This CDR3 contains 15 residues. Germline-derived CDR1 and CDR2 are SNHLY and FYNNEI. With 6 bases clipped from V and 5 bases from J, the junction kept 9 bases outside the gene matches. The CDR3 coding sequence is TGTGCCAGCAGGATCGGGGGAGGGAGGACCGGGGAGCTGTTTTTT. It is translated as CASRIGGGRTGELFF.

The genes are TRBV27 and TRBJ1-6; D is possibly TRBD1 (6 bases). There are 14 residues in the CDR3. V gave up 6 bases and J gave up 6 bases, with 12 bases separating them. CDR1 is MNHEY, CDR2 SMNVEV, per germline (reference sequence). Here the CDR3 DNA reads TGTGCCAGCAGACAGGGTGTTCCTAATTCACCCCTCCACTTT. It yields the protein CASRQGVPNSPLHF.

The V call is TRBV27, the J call TRBJ2-3; 8 bases are shared with TRBD1. CDR3 length equals 14 residues. V lost 8 bases, J lost 4 bases, and 8 bases stayed unmatched. The germline V gene encodes CDR1 MNHEY and CDR2 SMNVEV (reference sequence). This CDR3 reads CASAGTGIPDTQYF. The CDR3, as DNA: TGTGCCAGCGCCGGGACAGGTATCCCAGATACGCAGTATTTT.

This rearrangement joins TRBV10-1 to TRBJ2-7, with 10 bases aligning to TRBD2. There are 19 residues in the CDR3. CDR1 is WNHNN and CDR2 is SYGVQD in the germline V gene (reference sequence). Losses at the gene ends were 0 bases for V and 5 bases for J; bases not matched to a gene: 16. For the CDR3, the DNA is TGCGCCAGCAGTGAGTCGACGTTTTCAGCGGGAGGGCCCCTTCACGAGCAGTACTTC. This sequence encodes CASSESTFSAGGPLHEQYF.

Worth noting for this clone: A read error may account for a junction end that differs from germline. The chain recombines TRBV6-1 with TRBJ2-3; 9 bases align to TRBD1. CDR1 and CDR2 (germline): MNHNS, SASEGT. This CDR3 is 16 amino acids long. The CDR3 DNA sequence: TGTGCCAGCAGGGAAGGTATGACAGGGGGAGTGGATACGCAGTATTTT. Protein sequence: CASREGMTGGVDTQYF.

The J gene is TRBJ2-5, the V gene TRBV29-1; D is possibly TRBD2 (7 bases). This CDR3 spans 13 amino acids. V was pared by 4 bases and J by 4 bases, with 13 bases between. The germline V gene encodes CDR1 SQVTM and CDR2 ANQGSEA. The CDR3 sequence is CSVGGGGGETQYF. The CDR3 coding sequence is TGCAGCGTTGGGGGGGGAGGGGGAGAGACCCAGTACTTC. The full variable domain, completed using reference TRBV29-1 and TRBJ2-5, is SAVISQKPSRDICQRGTSLTIQCQVDSQVTMMFWYRQQPGQSLTLIATANQGSEATYESGFVIDKFPISRPNLTFSTLTVSNMSPEDSSIYLCSVGGGGGETQYFGPGTRLLVL.

This chain connects TRBV9 to TRBJ1-2; 7 positions agree with TRBD1. Per germline, CDR1 SGDLS and CDR2 YYNGEE. J gave up 2 bases and V 3 bases, and 7 bases lay outside the gene matches. The CDR3 runs to 15 residues. CDR3 amino acids: CASSGEGARNYGYTF. The CDR3 DNA sequence: TGTGCCAGCAGCGGAGAGGGGGCCAGGAACTATGGCTACACCTTC.

The V gene is TRBV9, the J gene TRBJ2-3; tentatively, D is TRBD1 (6 bases). V was cut by 0 bases and J by 7 bases, with 18 bases left in between. Germline V gene lookup returns CDR1 SGDLS and CDR2 YYNGEE. The CDR3 is made up of 16 amino acids. CDR3 DNA sequence: TGTGCCAGCAGCGTAGTAGGGGACATTCTCCAAAATACGCAGTATTTT. It specifies CASSVVGDILQNTQYF.

The chain links TRBV27 to TRBJ2-7; TRBD2 matches 9 bases. The CDR3 spans 14 residues. V shed 5 bases, J shed 2 bases, and the junction held 4 bases outside the gene matches. CDR1 is MNHEY, CDR2 SMNVEV, per germline (reference sequence). The CDR3 protein is CASSIAGGAYEQYF. The CDR3 DNA reads TGTGCCAGCAGTATCGCGGGGGGGGCCTACGAGCAGTACTTC.

Comments on this clone: At one end the junction does not follow the germline gene, possibly because of a read error. V and J are TRBV19 and TRBJ1-6, with 7 positions matching TRBD1. CDR3 length equals 13 residues. Germline V gene lookup returns CDR1 LNHDA and CDR2 SQIVND (reference sequence). In DNA form, the CDR3 reads TGTGCCAGTAGTATAAGAGACAGGGCACCGGCGACTTTT. Its translation is CASSIRDRAPATF.

A single count supports this clone. The J gene is TRBJ1-5, the V gene TRBV6-2 or TRBV6-3; TRBD1 is a possible D gene (6 bases). The CDR3 sequence is 15 residues long. Germline-derived CDR1 and CDR2 are MNHEY and SVGEGT. The V end was cut by 2 bases, the J end by 8 bases, with 16 bases between. As DNA, the CDR3 is TGTGCCAGCAGTTACGGGGTTCAGGGGCTCGAGCCCCAGCATTTT. Its protein product is CASSYGVQGLEPQHF.

The chain employs TRBV2 and TRBJ2-5; a possible D gene is TRBD1 (6 bases). This CDR3 has 12 residues. The germline gives CDR1 SNHLY, CDR2 FYNNEI. V lost 4 bases and J lost 4, with 7 bases in between. The CDR3 DNA is TGTGCCAGCAGTGGACAGGTAGAGACCCAGTACTTC. Protein product: CASSGQVETQYF.

The V gene is TRBV3-1 (or the pseudogene TRBV3-2), the J gene TRBJ2-7; 7 bases line up with TRBD2. The J segment lost 5 bases and the V segment lost 6 bases, leaving 10 bases of the junction unmatched. CDR1 is LGHDT, CDR2 YNNKEL, per germline (reference sequence). The CDR3 has 14 residues. This CDR3 reads CASSPIAGVDEQYF. Written as DNA, the CDR3 is TGTGCCAGCAGTCCGATTGCGGGAGTCGACGAGCAGTACTTC.

J is TRBJ1-5 and V is TRBV28; 8 nucleotides match TRBD1. Germline loops: CDR1 MDHEN, CDR2 SYDVKM. The CDR3 contains 15 residues. V shed 6 bases and J 2 bases; nucleotides not matched to a gene: 6. As DNA, the CDR3 is TGTGCCAGCAGGACCGACAGGGGTCGCAATCAGCCCCAGCATTTT. Residues: CASRTDRGRNQPQHF.

Details on this clone: The same CDR3 is also encoded by other DNA sequences in this sample. V is TRBV27 and J is TRBJ1-1; D is perhaps TRBD1 (5 bases). V was cut by 4 bases and J by 0 bases, with 9 bases left in between. The germline gives CDR1 MNHEY, CDR2 SMNVEV (reference sequence). This CDR3 region has 14 residues. CDR3 in DNA: TGTGCCAGCAGTTCTGGGGGGGTGAACACTGAAGCTTTCTTT. It specifies CASSSGGVNTEAFF.

The chain couples TRBV13 to TRBJ2-3; possibly TRBD2 for D (5 bases). The V and J ends lost 5 bases and 4 bases respectively, with 10 bases between them. The CDR3 sequence is 13 residues long. Germline CDR1 is PRHDT and CDR2 is FYEKMQ (reference sequence). The CDR3 sequence is CASSAGGADTQYF. The CDR3 bases are TGTGCCAGCAGCGCCGGAGGAGCAGATACGCAGTATTTT.